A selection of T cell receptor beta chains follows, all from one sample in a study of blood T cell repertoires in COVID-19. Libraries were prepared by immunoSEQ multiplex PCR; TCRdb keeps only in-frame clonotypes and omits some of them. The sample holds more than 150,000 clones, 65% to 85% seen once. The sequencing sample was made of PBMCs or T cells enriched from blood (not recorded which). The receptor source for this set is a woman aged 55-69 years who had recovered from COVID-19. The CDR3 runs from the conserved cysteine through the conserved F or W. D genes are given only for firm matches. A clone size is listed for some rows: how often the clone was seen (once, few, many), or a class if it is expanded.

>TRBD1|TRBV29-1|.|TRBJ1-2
TGCAGCGCACGGGACAGTTCCTATGGCTACACCTTC
CSARDSSYGYTF
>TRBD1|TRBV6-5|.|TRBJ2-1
TGTGCCAGCAGTTACGACAGGGTCCACAATGAGCAGTTCTTC
CASSYDRVHNEQFF
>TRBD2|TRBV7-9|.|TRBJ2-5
TGTGCCAGCAGCCCCGGACTAGCGGGGGGTAAAGAGACCCAGTACTTC
CASSPGLAGGKETQYF
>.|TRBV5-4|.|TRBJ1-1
TGTGCCAGCAGCAAGAACACAGGGTACACTGAAGCTTTCTTT
CASSKNTGYTEAFF
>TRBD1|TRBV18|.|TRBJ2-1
TGTGCCAGCTCACCCACCGGGACAGACTACAATGAGCAGTTCTTC
CASSPTGTDYNEQFF
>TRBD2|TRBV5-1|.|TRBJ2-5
TGCGCCAGCAGCCAACGAGCGGGGGGGCCAGGGAAGACCCAGTACTTC
CASSQRAGGPGKTQYF
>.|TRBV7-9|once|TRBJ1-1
TGTGCCAGCAGCCCACAGGGCCTCACTGAAGCTTTCTTT
CASSPQGLTEAFF
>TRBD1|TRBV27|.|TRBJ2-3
TGTGCCAGCAGCCCCGGTGACAGGGGGCTGGCAGATACGCAGTATTTT
CASSPGDRGLADTQYF
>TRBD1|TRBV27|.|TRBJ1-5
TGTGCCAGCAGTTTATCGACAGGGGCTTCTCAGCCCCAGCATTTT
CASSLSTGASQPQHF
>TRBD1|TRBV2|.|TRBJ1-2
TGTGCCACCGATCAGGACAGGGGGCAAGGCTACACCTTC
CATDQDRGQGYTF
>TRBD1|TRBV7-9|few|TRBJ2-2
TGTGCCAGGGGACAGGGTACCACCGGGGAGCTGTTTTTT
CARGQGTTGELFF
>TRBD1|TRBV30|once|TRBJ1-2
TGTGCCTGGAAAGGACAGGGAATCTATGGCTACACCTTC
CAWKGQGIYGYTF
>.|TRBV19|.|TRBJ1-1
TGTGCCAGTAGTATCGGGAGGGAGGTAAGGAACACTGAAGCTTTCTTT
CASSIGREVRNTEAFF
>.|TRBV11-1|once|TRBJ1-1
TGTGCCAGCAGTCGAAACAGGGACCCTGAAGCTTTCTTT
CASSRNRDPEAFF
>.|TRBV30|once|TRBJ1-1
TGTGCCTGTGGGGAGAGGGACACGAACACTGAAGCTTTCTTT
CACGERDTNTEAFF
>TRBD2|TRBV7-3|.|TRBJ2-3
TGTGCCAGCAGCAGGCAAGCGGGGGGGCGAACAGATACGCAGTATTTT
CASSRQAGGRTDTQYF
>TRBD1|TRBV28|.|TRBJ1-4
TGTGCCAGCACCGACGGGACAGGGGCCGAAAAACTGTTTTTT
CASTDGTGAEKLFF
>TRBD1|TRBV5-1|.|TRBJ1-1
TGCGCCAGCAGCCCTCGACAGGGGACCACTGAAGCTTTCTTT
CASSPRQGTTEAFF
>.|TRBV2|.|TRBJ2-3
TGTGCCAGCAAACAGCTGGGGCGAGCAGCAGATACGCAGTATTTT
CASKQLGRAADTQYF
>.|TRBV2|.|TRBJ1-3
TGTGCCAGCACGAGTTGGCCAGGGTCTGGAAACACCATATATTTT
CASTSWPGSGNTIYF
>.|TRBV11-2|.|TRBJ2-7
TGTGCCAGCAGCTTATTCCGGTTCGGTTCCTCCTACGAGCAGTACTTC
CASSLFRFGSSYEQYF
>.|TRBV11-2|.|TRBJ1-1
TGTGCCAGCAGCTTTCCCAGGGGTATGAACACTGAAGCTTTCTTT
CASSFPRGMNTEAFF
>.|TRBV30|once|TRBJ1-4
TGTGCCTGGATGGCCAGGGGAGCAACTAATGAAAAACTGTTTTTT
CAWMARGATNEKLFF
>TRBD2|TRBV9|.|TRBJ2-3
TGTGCCAGCAGCGTAGGGAGCGGGGGGTCCACAGATACGCAGTATTTT
CASSVGSGGSTDTQYF
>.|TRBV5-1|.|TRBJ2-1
TGCGCCAGCAGCTACGGAGGATTTTACAATGAGCAGTTCTTC
CASSYGGFYNEQFF
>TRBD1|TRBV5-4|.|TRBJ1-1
TGTGCCAGCAGCTCAGGACAGGCCGCCACTGAAGCTTTCTTT
CASSSGQAATEAFF
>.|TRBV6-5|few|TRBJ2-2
TGTGCCAGCAGCTCCGGGCAGGGAAGCACCGGGGAGCTGTTTTTT
CASSSGQGSTGELFF
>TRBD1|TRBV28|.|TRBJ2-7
TGTGCCAGCAGTTCCCGGGACAGGGTCTACGAGCAGTACTTC
CASSSRDRVYEQYF
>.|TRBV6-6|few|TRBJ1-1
TGTGCCAGCAGTTATCAGGAACTGAACACTGAAGCTTTCTTT
CASSYQELNTEAFF
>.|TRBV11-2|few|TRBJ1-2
TGTGCCAGCAGCTTAGGGCTTCACTATGGCTACACCTTC
CASSLGLHYGYTF
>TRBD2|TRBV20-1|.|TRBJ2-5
TGCAGTGCGGGGGGGAGTGAGACCCAGTACTTC
CSAGGSETQYF
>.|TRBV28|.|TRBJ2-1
TGTGCCAGCAGCTCCCCAGGCTCCTACAATGAGCAGTTCTTC
CASSSPGSYNEQFF
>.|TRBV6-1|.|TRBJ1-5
TGTGCCAGCAGTGAGATGGGAGTGGGACAGCCCCAGCATTTT
CASSEMGVGQPQHF
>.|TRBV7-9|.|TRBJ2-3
TGTGCCAGCAGCTTATATGAGAGGTATACGCAGTATTTT
CASSLYERYTQYF
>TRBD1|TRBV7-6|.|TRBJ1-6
TGTGCCAGCAGCTTAGGGCGCGGACAGGGTGATTCACCCCTCCACTTT
CASSLGRGQGDSPLHF
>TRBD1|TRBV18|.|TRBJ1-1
TGTGCCAGCTCACCGTCCAGGGGGGTTACTGAAGCTTTCTTT
CASSPSRGVTEAFF